This TCR beta chain was sequenced for a study of blood T cell repertoires in COVID-19. Study information: The samples span acute and convalescent COVID-19 from the United States, Italy and Spain. Sample material is recorded as cDNA or gDNA derived from T cells, B-cell-depleted T cells, or PBMCs.

The CDR3 loop spans 11 amino acids. Trimming left V 5 bases short and J 3 bases short, with 4 bases between. As for this clone: In the same sample, other DNA sequences code for this CDR3.

In the source study's methods: Reference gene primer amplification in the assay estimated nucleated cell counts. Produced via immunoSEQ multiplex PCR; TCRdb's table is partial and in-frame only. V and J calls and clone size come straight from that table; D and trimming were deduced from the DNA. The repertoire consists of around 120,000 clones, with just over 90% occurring once and the leading ten covering roughly 1.9%. The V gene is TRBV12-3 or TRBV12-4, the J gene TRBJ2-5; no clear D. This sequence originates from a human donor with active COVID-19. The donor label of this sample is uncertain. The sequenced sample was peripheral blood. DNA for the CDR3: TGTGCCAGCAGTCCCAAAGAGACCCAGTACTTC. Encoded protein: CASSPKETQYF.